The 15 T cell receptor beta chains listed next were all sequenced from one sample in a study of tumor-infiltrating lymphocytes in primary liver carcinoma. DNA and RNA were both co-extracted from approximately 20-30 mg of bulk tissue that had not been sorted. TCR beta cDNA was reverse-transcribed from roughly 0.45 ug of total RNA. The reaction used a constant-region primer and ProtoScript II reverse transcriptase. Investigators got TCR beta libraries out of three nested multiplex PCR rounds, done with slightly modified ARM-PCR. Primers for the first two PCR rounds were TRBV1-TRBV30 forward primers and a C-beta reverse primer (around 11 cycles per round). TCRdb called the multiplex PCR reads again in MiXCR, with one record for every CDR3 protein. This sample has about 64,000 distinct CDR3 sequences, with around 64% found just once. Sequenced material: liver tumor tissue from sampling region 4. Subset indicated: tumor region T4, right-lateral pole. Receptors originate from a middle-aged man with primary liver carcinoma and hepatitis B virus infection.

This clonotype was counted only a few times. This may be a read error: a much more frequent sequence differs by one nucleotide. This rearrangement joins TRBV30 to TRBJ2-7; 10 nucleotides align to TRBD1. Germline CDR1 and CDR2: GTSNPN and SVGIG (reference sequence). The CDR3 runs 14 residues. The CDR3 sequence is CAWSNTGTGDELYF. DNA of the CDR3: TGTGCCTGGAGTAATACCGGGACAGGGGACGAGCTGTACTTC.

This chain connects TRBV6-2 or TRBV6-3 to TRBJ2-1; a possible D gene is TRBD2 (5 bases). Germline V lookup: CDR1 MNHEY, CDR2 SVGEGT. There are 15 residues in the CDR3. V was trimmed by 5 bases and J by 6 bases, leaving 17 bases between them. CDR3 nucleotides: TGTGCCAGCAGTCGGCGACTACTAGTGGCCAATGAGCAGTTCTTC. Its translation: CASSRRLLVANEQFF.

A note on this clonotype: The junction does not match germline at one end; this may be a read error. The chain couples TRBV13 to TRBJ1-6; 7 nucleotides match TRBD1. Germline V gives CDR1 PRHDT, CDR2 FYEKMQ (reference sequence). There are 16 residues in the CDR3. CDR3 sequence: CASSSPGDRGDSLLHF. CDR3 bases: TGTGCCAGCAGCTCACCCGGGGACAGAGGCGATTCACTCCTCCACTTT.

The gene calls are TRBV29-1 and TRBJ1-1; D is ambiguous. This CDR3 spans 14 amino acids. V dropped 3 bases and J dropped 6 bases, with 17 bases sitting between them. CDR1 is SQVTM and CDR2 is ANQGSEA in the germline V gene. The CDR3 region has the DNA TGCAGCGTTGATGCCGAAGGGTTTTACCCTGAAGCTTTCTTT. Its protein is CSVDAEGFYPEAFF.

This clonotype was detected ten times or more. For the CDR3, the DNA is TGTGCCAGCAGCTTGGACGGACGGGGTAGAGAGACCCAGTACTTC. Encoded protein: CASSLDGRGRETQYF. The chain combines TRBV11-2 with TRBJ2-5, with D maybe TRBD2 (5 bases). The CDR3 sequence is 15 residues long. With 3 bases removed from V and 4 bases from J, the gap between germline ends came to 15 bases. Germline loops: CDR1 SGHAT, CDR2 FQNNGV.

Points on this clonotype: One end of the junction does not line up with germline, which may come from a read error. CDR3 in amino acids: CTSSLPGPCNEQFF. CDR3 bases: TGTACCAGCAGTTTGCCCGGTCCATGCAATGAGCAGTTCTTC. The chain has TRBV6-2 or TRBV6-3 and TRBJ2-1; D is uncertain. The CDR3 consists of 14 residues. Germline V lookup: CDR1 MNHEY, CDR2 SVGEGT.

This clonotype has more than one count but fewer than ten. A read error may explain this, as a much larger clone is one base away. No conserved phenylalanine or tryptophan is present at the end of the CDR3, so a read error is the likely explanation. This chain uses TRBV28 with TRBJ2-3; D not certain. There are 14 residues in the CDR3. Germline assignment: CDR1 MDHEN and CDR2 SYDVKM. V was pared by 3 bases and J by 1 base, with 8 bases between. CDR3 DNA: TGTGCCAGCAGTTTTTTAGCTGGCACAGATACGCAGTATTCT. Translating it yields CASSFLAGTDTQYS.

This clonotype was found a few times. The rearrangement links TRBV6-1 to TRBJ2-2; a weak D match, TRBD1 (6 bases). The CDR3 extends over 14 amino acids. Trimming shortened V by 7 bases and J by 10 bases, and 19 bases separated the two germline ends. The germline CDR1 and CDR2 sequences are MNHNS and SASEGT. The CDR3 DNA reads TGTGCCAGCAAGCCCCGAGGGACAATAGAGGAGCTGTTTTTT. Its protein is CASKPRGTIEELFF.

The rearrangement joins TRBV11-2 to TRBJ2-1; possible D gene TRBD1, 6 bases. Trimming took 5 bases from V and 0 from J, leaving 14 bases between them. CDR3 length equals 16 residues. Per the germline V gene, CDR1 is SGHAT and CDR2 is FQNNGV. The CDR3 spells CASSKGGRSSYNEQFF. CDR3 DNA sequence: TGTGCCAGCAGCAAAGGGGGACGTAGCTCCTACAATGAGCAGTTCTTC.

Regarding this clonotype: Sequence at one end of the junction differs from germline and may be a read error. The chain is built from TRBV29-1 and TRBJ2-7, with D unresolved. CDR1 and CDR2 (germline): SQVTM, ANQGSEA. This CDR3 spans 11 amino acids. CDR3 amino acids: CGVENGDEQYF. CDR3 DNA: TGCGGCGTTGAGAATGGGGACGAGCAGTACTTC.

Note on this clonotype: An end of the junction does not agree with germline; a read error may underlie this. The chain joins TRBV6-5 to TRBJ2-7, with D perhaps TRBD2 (6 bases). CDR1 and CDR2 (germline): MNHEY, SVGAGI. This CDR3 is 17 amino acids long. The CDR3 is CARSYSTNGSLVYEQYF. The DNA for the CDR3 is TGTGCCAGGAGTTACTCGACTAACGGGAGCTTGGTTTACGAGCAGTACTTC.

As to this clonotype: One end of the junction varies from germline; a read error may be responsible. The V and J genes are TRBV7-9 and TRBJ1-1, with D unresolved. The germline V gene has CDR1 SEHNR and CDR2 FQNEAQ (reference sequence). The length of the CDR3 is 16 residues. The CDR3 sequence: CTSSPRGGEQNTEAIF. DNA of the CDR3: TGTACCAGCTCCCCCAGAGGCGGGGAACAGAACACTGAAGCTATCTTT.

About this clonotype: Given a much more abundant clone one base away, this may be a read error. The chain recombines TRBV7-8 with TRBJ2-5; 8 bases map to TRBD2. V gave up 1 base and J gave up 4 bases; unmatched junction bases: 8. Germline V gives CDR1 SGHVS, CDR2 FQNEAQ. The CDR3 runs 16 residues. The CDR3 here is CASSLVRAGGRETQYF. CDR3 DNA sequence: TGTGCCAGCAGCTTAGTTAGGGCGGGAGGCCGAGAGACCCAGTACTTC.

Of note for this clonotype: Relative to the germline gene, one junction end is altered; a read error may explain this. This sequence joins TRBV5-4 and TRBJ2-2; no clear D. This CDR3 is built from 16 residues. Germline V gene data show CDR1 as SGHNT and CDR2 as YYREEE (reference sequence). CDR3 coding DNA: TGTGCCTGCAGCTTGGTCCTTAGATCGCACACCGGGGAGCTGTTTTTT. Encoded protein: CACSLVLRSHTGELFF.

With respect to this clonotype: One end of the junction varies from germline; a read error may be responsible. The CDR3 here is CASSEGAGESNEQLF. The CDR3, as DNA: TGTGCCAGCAGTGAGGGGGCAGGGGAATCCAATGAGCAGTTATTC. This rearrangement joins TRBV6-1 to TRBJ2-1, with D tentatively TRBD1 (6 bases). CDR3 size: 15 residues. CDR1 is MNHNS and CDR2 is SASEGT in the germline V gene.